Sequencing of this T cell receptor beta chain was carried out in a study of cytomegalovirus exposure and HLA in healthy donors. Trimming took 0 bases from V and 2 from J, leaving 13 bases between them. Germline loops: CDR1 LGHNT, CDR2 FRNRAP. The CDR3 has 16 amino acids. 13 Jbeta primers and 60 Vbeta primers were used for the PCR. Only in-frame clones appear in the TCRdb table, and some are missing; sequencing was by immunoSEQ multiplex PCR. The top ten hold about 7% of the sample, which has approximately 180,000 clones, about 80% seen once. The specimen was PBMCs. The chain employs TRBV12-5 and TRBJ1-1, with D possibly being TRBD1 (6 bases). The receptor comes from a man aged 25-45 years in good health and CMV-seropositive. In DNA form, the CDR3 reads TGTGCTAGTGGTTTGGTACTCGGCAGGGGTAACACTGAAGCTTTCTTT. It yields the protein CASGLVLGRGNTEAFF.